A selection of T cell receptor beta chains follows, all from one sample in a study of response to subunit inactivated influenza vaccine. TCRdb re-analysed the RT-PCR reads in MiXCR, keeping a single row per CDR3 protein. The profile shows 590,000 or so distinct CDR3 sequences, 12% to 15% of them singletons. Sequences were derived from PBMCs from blood, sampled 14 days before vaccination. These receptors originate from a man aged 45 to 65 who received an inactivated influenza vaccine. The CDR3 runs from the conserved cysteine through the conserved F or W. Fields, in order: clone size, D gene, J gene, V gene, CDR3 protein, CDR3 DNA. The D gene is left open where the match is weak. Clone sizes are given selectively: once, few, many, or a class where the clone is expanded.

>few|NA|TRBJ2-2|TRBV5-1
CASSLAFGRTGELFF
TGCGCCAGCAGCTTGGCCTTCGGACGGACCGGGGAGCTGTTTTTT
>few|NA|TRBJ1-3|TRBV12-3/TRBV12-4
CASRDRVGTTIYF
TGTGCCAGCAGGGACAGAGTTGGTACCACCATATATTTT
>few|NA|TRBJ1-1|TRBV20-1
CSARKVANTEAFF
TGCAGTGCTAGGAAGGTTGCGAACACTGAAGCTTTCTTT
>NA|NA|TRBJ2-7|TRBV20-1
CSPRPGAGGEQYF
TGCAGTCCGAGGCCGGGGGCTGGTGGCGAGCAGTACTTC
>NA|NA|TRBJ1-3|TRBV4-2
CASSQEGGQGGNTIYF
TGTGCCAGCAGCCAAGAGGGGGGGCAGGGAGGAAACACCATATATTTT
>few|NA|TRBJ2-5|TRBV14
CASSQGGARLGETQYF
TGTGCCAGCAGCCAAGGGGGGGCCCGGCTAGGAGAGACCCAGTACTTC
>NA|TRBD1|TRBJ2-7|TRBV24-1
CATSDTRDSYEQYF
TGTGCCACCAGTGATACCCGGGACAGCTACGAGCAGTACTTC
>NA|NA|TRBJ2-7|TRBV5-1
CANRSRPDRLAYEQYF
TGCGCCAACAGATCCCGACCCGACAGGTTGGCCTACGAGCAGTACTTC
>NA|NA|TRBJ2-3|TRBV5-1
CASSSGTRTDTQYF
TGCGCCAGCAGCTCCGGGACCCGCACAGATACGCAGTATTTT
>NA|TRBD2|TRBJ2-1|TRBV3-1
CASSSRSGGAGNEQFF
TGTGCCAGCAGCTCCCGAAGCGGGGGGGCGGGAAATGAGCAGTTCTTC
>NA|TRBD1|TRBJ1-2|TRBV4-3
CASSQDNRGLYGYTF
TGCGCCAGCAGCCAGGATAACAGGGGCCTCTATGGCTACACCTTC
>NA|NA|TRBJ2-3|TRBV20-1
CSASRTADTQYF
TGCAGTGCGAGTAGGACCGCAGATACGCAGTATTTT
>NA|NA|TRBJ2-7|TRBV5-4
CASSSGAKPTTYEQYF
TGTGCCAGCAGCTCTGGGGCGAAACCTACTACCTACGAGCAGTACTTC
>few|NA|TRBJ2-1|TRBV4-2
CASSHLDSLGYNEQFF
TGTGCCAGCAGCCACCTGGACTCCTTGGGCTACAATGAGCAGTTCTTC
>few|NA|TRBJ1-6|TRBV3-1
CASSQRSDWNSPLHF
TGTGCCAGCAGCCAAAGGAGCGACTGGAATTCACCCCTCCACTTT
>many|NA|TRBJ2-2|TRBV4-2
CASSQDPGVYTGELFF
TGTGCCAGCAGCCAAGATCCCGGGGTCTACACCGGGGAGCTGTTTTTT
>NA|NA|TRBJ2-7|TRBV4-1
CASSQVRGSLYEQYF
TGCGCCAGCAGCCAAGTCAGGGGCTCTCTCTACGAGCAGTACTTC
>few|TRBD2|TRBJ2-5|TRBV29-1
CSVSGFRASGRTKTQYF
TGCAGCGTGAGCGGTTTCCGGGCTAGCGGGAGGACGAAGACCCAGTACTTC